The clone carrying this T cell receptor beta chain was observed a handful of times. Its matching antigen is unknown. These data belong to a study of identical twins. Study-wide points: Within twin pairs, the out-of-frame alpha sequences they shared showed excess low generation probability. In zero-insertion analyses, partial confounding could arise from invariant MAIT and iNKT cells. Cross-sectional statistical analysis was relied on for the conclusions, without the same donors being followed.

Template switching added a universal primer site; cDNA carried unique molecular identifiers. Using its own MiXCR run on the 5' RACE reads, TCRdb lists one record per CDR3 protein. The sample carries a few hundred thousand distinct CDR3 sequences, about 8.5% recorded once. The CDR3 sequence is 13 residues long. Germline CDR1 reads SGHDN; CDR2 reads FVKESK. Trimming cost V 5 bases and J 6 bases, with 14 bases left between them. Separately, the same data were catalogued under a study of yellow fever vaccine responses in identical twins.

Sequences were obtained from CD8+ T cells sorted from blood. This rearrangement joins TRBV14 to TRBJ2-7; D is ambiguous. The clonotype originates from a woman under 30 in good health. The CDR3 spells CASSSSSWVEQYF. CDR3 coding DNA: TGTGCCAGCAGCTCCTCCTCTTGGGTCGAGCAGTACTTC. Using reference TRBV14 and TRBJ2-7 for the parts outside the CDR3, the full variable domain is EAGVTQFPSHSVIEKGQTVTLRCDPISGHDNLYWYRRVMGKEIKFLLHFVKESKQDESGMPNNRFLAERTGGTYSTLKVQPAELEDSGVYFCASSSSSWVEQYFGPGTRLTVT.